This T cell receptor beta chain came from a study of T cell repertoires in cytomegalovirus infection. Findings and limits, study-wide: In two of eight donors, the top clonotype was HLA-C-restricted CMV-specific.

TCRdb re-analysed the reads in MiXCR, keeping a single row per CDR3 protein. The sample lists 750,000 to 900,000 distinct CDR3 sequences, 25% to 30% occurring once. This clonotype was detected a few times. Its matching antigen is unknown. The CDR3 totals 14 residues. Looked up from germline, CDR1 is SGHTA and CDR2 is FQGNSA. V was trimmed by 3 bases and J by 5 bases, leaving 13 bases between them. The rearrangement links TRBV7-2 to TRBJ1-1; D gene uncertain. The sample here was cultured CD8+ T cells from PBMCs, taken from culture after CMV antigen stimulation. This receptor was obtained from a human donor in good health (CMV status not recorded). Some clones in this sample may be carry-over from other donors' samples. The CDR3, as DNA: TGTGCCAGCAGCTTGACCATGGGAAGGACTGAAGCTTTCTTT. This encodes CASSLTMGRTEAFF.